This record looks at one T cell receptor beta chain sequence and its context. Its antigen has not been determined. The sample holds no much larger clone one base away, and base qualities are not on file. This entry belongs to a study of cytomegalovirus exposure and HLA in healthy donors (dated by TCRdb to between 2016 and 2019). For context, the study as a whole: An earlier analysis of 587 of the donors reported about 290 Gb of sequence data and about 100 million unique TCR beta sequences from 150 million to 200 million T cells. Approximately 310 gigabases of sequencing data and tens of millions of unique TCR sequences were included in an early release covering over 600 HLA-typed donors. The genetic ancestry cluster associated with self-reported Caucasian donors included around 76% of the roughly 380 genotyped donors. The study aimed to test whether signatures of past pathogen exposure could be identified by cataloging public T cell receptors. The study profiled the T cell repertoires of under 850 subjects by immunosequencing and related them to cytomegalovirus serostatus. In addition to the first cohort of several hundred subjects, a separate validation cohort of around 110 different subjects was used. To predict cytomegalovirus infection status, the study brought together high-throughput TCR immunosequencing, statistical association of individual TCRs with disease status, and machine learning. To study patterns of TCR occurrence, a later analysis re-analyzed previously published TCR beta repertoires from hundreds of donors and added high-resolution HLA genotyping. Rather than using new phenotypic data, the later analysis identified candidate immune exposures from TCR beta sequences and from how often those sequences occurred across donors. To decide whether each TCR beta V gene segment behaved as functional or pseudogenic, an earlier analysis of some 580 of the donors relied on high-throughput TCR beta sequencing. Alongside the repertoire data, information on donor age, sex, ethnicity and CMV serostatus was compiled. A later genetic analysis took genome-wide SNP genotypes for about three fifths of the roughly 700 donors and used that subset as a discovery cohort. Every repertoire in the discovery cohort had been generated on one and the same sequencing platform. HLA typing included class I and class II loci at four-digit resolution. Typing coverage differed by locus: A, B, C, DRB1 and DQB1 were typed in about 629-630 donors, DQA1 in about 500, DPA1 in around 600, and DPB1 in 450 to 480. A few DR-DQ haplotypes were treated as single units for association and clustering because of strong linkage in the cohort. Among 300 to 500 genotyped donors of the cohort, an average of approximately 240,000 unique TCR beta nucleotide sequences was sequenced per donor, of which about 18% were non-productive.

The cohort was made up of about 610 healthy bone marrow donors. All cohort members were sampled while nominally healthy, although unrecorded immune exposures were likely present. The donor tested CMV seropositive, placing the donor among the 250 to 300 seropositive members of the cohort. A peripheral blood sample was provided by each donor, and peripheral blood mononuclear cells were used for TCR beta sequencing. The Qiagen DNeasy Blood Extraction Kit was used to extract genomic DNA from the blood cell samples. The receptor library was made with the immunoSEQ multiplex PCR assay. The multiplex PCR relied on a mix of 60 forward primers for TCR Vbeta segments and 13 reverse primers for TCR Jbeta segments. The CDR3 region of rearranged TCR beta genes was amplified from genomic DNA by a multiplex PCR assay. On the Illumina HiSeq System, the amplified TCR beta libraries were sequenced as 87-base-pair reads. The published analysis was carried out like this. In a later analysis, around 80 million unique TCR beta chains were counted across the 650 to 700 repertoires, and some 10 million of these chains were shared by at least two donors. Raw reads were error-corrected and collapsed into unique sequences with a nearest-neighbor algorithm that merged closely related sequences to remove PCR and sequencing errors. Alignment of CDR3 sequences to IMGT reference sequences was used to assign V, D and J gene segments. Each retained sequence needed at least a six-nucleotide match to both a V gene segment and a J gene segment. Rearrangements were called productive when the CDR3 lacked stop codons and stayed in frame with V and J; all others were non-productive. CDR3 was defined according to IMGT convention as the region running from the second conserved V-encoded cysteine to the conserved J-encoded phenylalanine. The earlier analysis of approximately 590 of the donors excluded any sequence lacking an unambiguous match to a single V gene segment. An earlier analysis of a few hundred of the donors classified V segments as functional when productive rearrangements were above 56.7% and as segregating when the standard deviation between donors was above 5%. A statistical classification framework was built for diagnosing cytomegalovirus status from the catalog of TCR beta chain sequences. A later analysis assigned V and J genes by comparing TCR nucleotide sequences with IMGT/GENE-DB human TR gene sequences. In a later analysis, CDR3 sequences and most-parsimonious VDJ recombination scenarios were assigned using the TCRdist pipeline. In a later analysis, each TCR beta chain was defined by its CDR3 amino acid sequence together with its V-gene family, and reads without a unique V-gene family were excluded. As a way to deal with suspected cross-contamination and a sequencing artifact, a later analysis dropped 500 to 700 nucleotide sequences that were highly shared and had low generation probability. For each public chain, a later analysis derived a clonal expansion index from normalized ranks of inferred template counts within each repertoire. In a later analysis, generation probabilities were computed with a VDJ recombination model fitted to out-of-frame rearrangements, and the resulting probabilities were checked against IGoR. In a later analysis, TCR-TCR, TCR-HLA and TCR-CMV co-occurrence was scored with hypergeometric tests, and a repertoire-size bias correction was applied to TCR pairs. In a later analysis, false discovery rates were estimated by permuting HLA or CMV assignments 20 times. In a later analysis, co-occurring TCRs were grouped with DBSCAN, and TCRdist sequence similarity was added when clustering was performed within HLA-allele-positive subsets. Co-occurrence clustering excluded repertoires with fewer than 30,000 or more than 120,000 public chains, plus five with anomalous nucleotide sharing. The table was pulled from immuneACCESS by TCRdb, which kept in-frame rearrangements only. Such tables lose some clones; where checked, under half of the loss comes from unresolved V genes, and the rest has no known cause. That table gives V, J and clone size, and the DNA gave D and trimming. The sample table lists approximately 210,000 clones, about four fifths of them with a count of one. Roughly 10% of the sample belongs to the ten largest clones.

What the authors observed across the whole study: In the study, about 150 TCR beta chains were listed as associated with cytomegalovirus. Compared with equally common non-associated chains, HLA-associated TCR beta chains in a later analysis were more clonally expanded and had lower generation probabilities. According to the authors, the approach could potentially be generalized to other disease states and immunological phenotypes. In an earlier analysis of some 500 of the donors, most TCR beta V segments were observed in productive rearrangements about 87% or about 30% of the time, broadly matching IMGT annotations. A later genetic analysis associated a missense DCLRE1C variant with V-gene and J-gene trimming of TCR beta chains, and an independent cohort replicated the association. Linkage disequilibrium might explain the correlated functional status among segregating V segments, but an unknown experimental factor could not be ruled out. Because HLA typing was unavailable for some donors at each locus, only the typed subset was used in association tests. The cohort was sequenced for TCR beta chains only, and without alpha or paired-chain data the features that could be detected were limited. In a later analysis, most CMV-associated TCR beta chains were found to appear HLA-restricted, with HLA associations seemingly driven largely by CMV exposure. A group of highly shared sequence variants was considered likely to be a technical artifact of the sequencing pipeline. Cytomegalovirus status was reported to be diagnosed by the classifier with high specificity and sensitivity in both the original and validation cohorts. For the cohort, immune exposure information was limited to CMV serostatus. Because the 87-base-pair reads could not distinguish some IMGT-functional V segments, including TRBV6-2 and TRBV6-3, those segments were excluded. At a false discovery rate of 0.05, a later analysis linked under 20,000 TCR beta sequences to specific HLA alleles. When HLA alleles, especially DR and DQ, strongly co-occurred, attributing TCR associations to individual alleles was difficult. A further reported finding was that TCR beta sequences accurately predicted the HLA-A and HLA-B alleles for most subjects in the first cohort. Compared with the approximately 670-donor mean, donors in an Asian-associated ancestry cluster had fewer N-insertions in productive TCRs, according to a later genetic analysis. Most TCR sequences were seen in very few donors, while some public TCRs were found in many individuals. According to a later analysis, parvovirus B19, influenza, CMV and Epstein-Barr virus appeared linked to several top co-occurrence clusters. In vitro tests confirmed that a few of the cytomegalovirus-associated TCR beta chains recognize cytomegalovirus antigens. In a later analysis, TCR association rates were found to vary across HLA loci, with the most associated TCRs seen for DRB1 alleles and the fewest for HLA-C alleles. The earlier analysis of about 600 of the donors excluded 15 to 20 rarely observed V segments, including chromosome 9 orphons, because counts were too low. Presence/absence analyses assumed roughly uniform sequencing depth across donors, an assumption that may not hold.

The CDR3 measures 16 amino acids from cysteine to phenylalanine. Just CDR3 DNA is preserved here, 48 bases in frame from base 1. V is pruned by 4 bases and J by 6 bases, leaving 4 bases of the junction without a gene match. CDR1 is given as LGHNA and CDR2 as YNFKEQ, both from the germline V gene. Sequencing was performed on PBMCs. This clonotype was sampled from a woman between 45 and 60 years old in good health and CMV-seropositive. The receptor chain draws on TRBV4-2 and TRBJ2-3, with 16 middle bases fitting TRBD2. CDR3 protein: CASSLGTSGGGDTQYF. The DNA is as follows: TGTGCCAGCAGCCTCGGGACTAGCGGGGGGGGTGATACGCAGTATTTT.